This T cell receptor beta chain stems from a study of shared clonotypes between healthy human individuals. Study overall: The donor pool was made up of a couple of women and three men aged 18 to 49. The study, taken as a whole, reports: The expectation was that sequencing depth would affect clonotype sharing among donors. The authors sampled blood alone, and tissue repertoires likely differ.

Worth noting for this clone: Its antigen remains unidentified.

Each subset's genomic DNA was split evenly across several immunoSEQ plates. Sequencing used immunoSEQ multiplex PCR; TCRdb keeps in-frame clones, though not all of them. Of 550,000 to 600,000 clones listed, 70% to 80% were seen once; the top ten hold around 11%. The clonotype originates from a woman in her forties in good health. Some clones in this sample may be carry-over from other donors' samples. Sequencing used PBMCs.

The CDR3 DNA is TGTGCCAGCAGCCAAGATTACCGGTGGGGGCTTAGCTCCTACAATGAGCAGTTCTTC. Protein product: CASSQDYRWGLSSYNEQFF. The J gene is TRBJ2-1, the V gene TRBV14, with D possibly being TRBD1 (6 bases). The CDR3 length is 19 residues. Germline CDR1 is SGHDN and CDR2 is FVKESK. V was clipped by 0 bases and J by 0 bases, with 18 bases between them.